This T cell receptor (beta chain) was identified in a study of shared clonotypes between healthy human individuals. Sequenced by immunoSEQ multiplex PCR; TCRdb stores in-frame clones only, minus some. This sample has 2 million to 2.5 million clones, with approximately 95% found just once. Naive-designated CD8 cells lacked CD45RO, were positively enriched for CCR7, and omitted terminally differentiated effector memory CD45RA+ cells. Recent vaccinations or acute infections were absent in the healthy HIV-negative adult donors. Every one of the donors was a Caucasian adult that lived in Nashville, Tennessee. This clonotype originated in a young man in good health. The sample comprised naive CD8+ T cells sorted from blood.

The CDR3 nucleotides are TGTGCCAGCAGTTCCCTAGCGGGGGGACCCCCGGATACGCAGTATTTT. As protein: CASSSLAGGPPDTQYF. The chain is built from TRBV27 and TRBJ2-3, with 11 positions matching TRBD2. Looked up from germline, CDR1 is MNHEY and CDR2 is SMNVEV (reference sequence). There are 16 residues in the CDR3. V was pared by 4 bases and J by 6 bases, with 9 bases of the junction left unmatched.